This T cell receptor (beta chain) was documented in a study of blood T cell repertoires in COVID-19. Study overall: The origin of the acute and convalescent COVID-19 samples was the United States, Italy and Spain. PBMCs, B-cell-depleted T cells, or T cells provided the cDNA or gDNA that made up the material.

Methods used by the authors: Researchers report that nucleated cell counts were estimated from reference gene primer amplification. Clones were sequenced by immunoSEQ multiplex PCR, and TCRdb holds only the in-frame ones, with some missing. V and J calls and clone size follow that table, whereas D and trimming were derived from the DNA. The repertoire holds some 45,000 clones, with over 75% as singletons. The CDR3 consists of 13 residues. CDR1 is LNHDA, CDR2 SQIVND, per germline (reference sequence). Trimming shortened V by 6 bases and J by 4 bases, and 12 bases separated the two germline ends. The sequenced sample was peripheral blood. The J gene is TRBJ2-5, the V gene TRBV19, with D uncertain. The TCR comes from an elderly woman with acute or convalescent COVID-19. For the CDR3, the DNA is TGTGCCAGTAGAAACAGCCTACGAGAGACCCAGTACTTC. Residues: CASRNSLRETQYF.